The clone carrying this T cell receptor (beta chain) has only a few counts. The entry originates in a study of CD8 T cells in Susac syndrome. Sequencing of TCR beta was performed on blood CD8+ T cells and on blood CD4+ T cells. The multiple sclerosis controls comprised treatment-naive patients whose relapsing-remitting disease was stable or active. TEMRA cells were FACS-enriched and CD8+ and CD4+ T cells negatively isolated. The CDR3 covers 12 residues. Germline V CDR1 and CDR2: MDHEN, SYDVKM. The junction had 3 bases not matched to a gene; V was cut back by 6 bases and J by 5 bases. Random hexamers served to reverse transcribe about 0.5 to 1 ug RNA. An immunoSEQ multiplex PCR generated amplified TCR beta CDR3 products spanning 54 Vbeta and 13 Jbeta. TCRdb re-derived calls from the immunoSEQ multiplex PCR reads in MiXCR, one entry per CDR3 protein. The table includes around 230,000 distinct CDR3 sequences, nearly 97% detected once.

This TCR was recovered from a human donor with multiple sclerosis. The chain has TRBV28 and TRBJ2-5, with TRBD1 matching over 7 bases. The sequenced sample consisted of CD4+ T cells from PBMCs. CDR3 protein: CASRTGLETQYF. CDR3 coding DNA: TGTGCCAGCAGGACAGGGCTGGAGACCCAGTACTTC.